This entry features one T cell receptor (beta chain) sequence. Its antigen is still unknown. A read error may be the cause here, since a much bigger clone is one base away. The repertoire came from unfractionated whole blood and reflected all unsorted peripheral T cells. Some eleven uninfected healthy donors were sampled as controls, a few sampled twice three to four months apart. RNA came from 2 to 2.5 ml of peripheral blood. cDNA was made from approximately 500 ng RNA using alpha and beta constant primers. Alpha and beta chain libraries were made separately by chain-specific third strand synthesis with multiplexing indices. TCRdb analysed the 5' RACE reads with MiXCR anew, one entry per CDR3 protein. The sample gives about 13,000 distinct CDR3 sequences, roughly a tenth of which show up once; over 5.5% is in the top ten. Germline-derived CDR1 and CDR2 are MNHNY and SVGAGI (reference sequence). The CDR3 runs to 16 residues.

This record comes from a study of HIV-infected patients and healthy controls. General study results and limits: HIV-infected repertoires had significantly higher mean Gini indices than controls, possibly reflecting oligoclonality.

Sequencing input: blood. The sequence came from an adult in good health. This chain uses TRBV6-6 with TRBJ2-7, with 12 bases fitting TRBD1. The CDR3: CASSNTGTGGRNEKYF. As DNA, the CDR3 is TGTGCCAGCAGTAACACCGGGACAGGGGGCAGGAACGAGAAGTACTTC.